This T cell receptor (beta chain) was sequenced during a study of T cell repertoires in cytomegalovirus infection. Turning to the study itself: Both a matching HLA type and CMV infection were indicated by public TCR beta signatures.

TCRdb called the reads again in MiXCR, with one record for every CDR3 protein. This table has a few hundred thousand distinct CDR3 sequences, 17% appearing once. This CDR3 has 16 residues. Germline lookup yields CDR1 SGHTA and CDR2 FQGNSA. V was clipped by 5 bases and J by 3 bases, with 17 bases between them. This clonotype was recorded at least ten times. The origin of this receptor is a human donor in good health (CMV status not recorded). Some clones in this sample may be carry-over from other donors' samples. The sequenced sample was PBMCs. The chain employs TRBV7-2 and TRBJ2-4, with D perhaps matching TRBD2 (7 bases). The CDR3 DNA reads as TGTGCCAGCAGCCTTTGGGAGGGGGGGAGCAAAAACATTCAGTACTTC. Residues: CASSLWEGGSKNIQYF.